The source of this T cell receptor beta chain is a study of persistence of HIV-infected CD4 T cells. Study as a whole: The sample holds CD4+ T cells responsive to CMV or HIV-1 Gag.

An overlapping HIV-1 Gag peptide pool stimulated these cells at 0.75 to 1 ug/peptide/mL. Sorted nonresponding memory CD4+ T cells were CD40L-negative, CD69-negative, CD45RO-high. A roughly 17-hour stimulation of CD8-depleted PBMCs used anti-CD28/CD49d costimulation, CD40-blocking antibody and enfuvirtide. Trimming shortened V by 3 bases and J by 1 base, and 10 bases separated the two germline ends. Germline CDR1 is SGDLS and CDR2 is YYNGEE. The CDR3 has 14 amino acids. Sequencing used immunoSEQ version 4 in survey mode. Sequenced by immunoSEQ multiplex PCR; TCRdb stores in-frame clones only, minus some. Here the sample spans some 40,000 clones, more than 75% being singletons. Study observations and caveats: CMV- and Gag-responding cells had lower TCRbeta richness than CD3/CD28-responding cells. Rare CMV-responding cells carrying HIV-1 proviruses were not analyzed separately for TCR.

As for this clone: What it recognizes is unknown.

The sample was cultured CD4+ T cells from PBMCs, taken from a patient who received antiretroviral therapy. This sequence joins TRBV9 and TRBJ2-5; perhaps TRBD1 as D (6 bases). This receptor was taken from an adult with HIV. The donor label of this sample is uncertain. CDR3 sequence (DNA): TGTGCCAGCAGCGCCCGGACAGCCCAAGAGACCCAGTACTTC. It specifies CASSARTAQETQYF.